This entry concerns a single T cell receptor beta chain. What it binds is not known. V was trimmed by 4 bases and J by 4 bases, leaving 13 bases between them. This CDR3 has 14 amino acids. Per the germline V gene, CDR1 is SGHRS and CDR2 is YFSETQ. These data are taken from a study of cytomegalovirus exposure and HLA in healthy donors. Study results and caveats: DRB1 showed the most TCR associations and HLA-C the fewest in a later analysis, as rates varied by HLA locus. In a later analysis, parvovirus B19, influenza, CMV and Epstein-Barr virus appeared linked to several top co-occurrence clusters.

PCR involved 60 Vbeta and 13 Jbeta primers. The method was immunoSEQ multiplex PCR; TCRdb's version includes in-frame clones alone and lacks a portion of them. The data contain more than 95,000 clones, 76% of them singletons. This receptor was identified in a woman aged 18-35 years in good health and CMV-seropositive. V and J are TRBV5-1 and TRBJ2-3; D remains ambiguous. What was sequenced was PBMCs. CDR3 region: CASSPLASADTQYF. CDR3 sequence (DNA): TGCGCCAGCAGCCCCCTGGCCAGCGCAGATACGCAGTATTTT.